This T cell receptor beta chain emerged from a study of T cell responses to AZD1222 COVID-19 vaccine. Findings and caveats of the study: Nearly half of spike-specific TCRs reportedly target variant regions that are unmutated in the B.1.351 and B.1.1.7 variants.

For this clone: What it recognizes is unknown. Other nucleotide sequences in the sample specify the same CDR3.

Data came from immunoSEQ multiplex PCR; TCRdb stores just in-frame clones and leaves some out. Of tens of thousands of clones listed, 85% are singletons. V gave up 3 bases and J gave up 7 bases, with 15 bases separating them. The germline V gene encodes CDR1 KGHSH and CDR2 LQKENI. CDR3 length: 15 amino acids. The chain is built from TRBV18 and TRBJ1-4; a weak D match, TRBD1 (5 bases). This material consisted of peripheral blood, taken on day 0 of AZD1222 vaccination. This clonotype was sampled from an adult in good health. CDR3 nucleotide sequence: TGTGCCAGCTCACCCCCGGGTAGGGGAGGTGAAAAACTGTTTTTT. Protein sequence: CASSPPGRGGEKLFF.